The 29 T cell receptor beta chains listed next were all sequenced from one sample in a study of cytomegalovirus exposure and HLA in healthy donors. Primers for the PCR totalled 60 Vbeta and 13 Jbeta. Libraries were prepared by immunoSEQ multiplex PCR; TCRdb keeps only in-frame clonotypes and omits some of them. The sample carries roughly 180,000 clones, roughly 85% recorded once. Sequencing was carried out using PBMCs. The receptors here all came from a male donor in good health and CMV-seronegative.

The CDR3 spells CASSLTSGTYEQYF. CDR3 in DNA: TGTGCCAGCAGCTTGACTAGCGGAACCTACGAGCAGTACTTC. The genes are TRBV5-6 and TRBJ2-7, with 8 bases matching TRBD2. Germline V gene lookup returns CDR1 SGHDT and CDR2 YYEEEE. V shed 1 base and J 2 bases; nucleotides not matched to a gene: 2. The CDR3 runs to 14 residues. Full variable domain (outside the CDR3, taken from reference TRBV5-6 and TRBJ2-7): DAGVTQSPTHLIKTRGQQVTLRCSPKSGHDTVSWYQQALGQGPQFIFQYYEEEERQRGNFPDRFSGHQFPNYSSELNVNALLLGDSALYLCASSLTSGTYEQYFGPGTRLTVT.

J is TRBJ2-1 and V is TRBV5-1; 10 bases agree with TRBD1. CDR3 length equals 16 residues. J gave up 2 bases and V 1 base, and 3 bases lay outside the gene matches. Germline CDR1 SGHRS, CDR2 YFSETQ. The CDR3 DNA sequence: TGCGCCAGCAGCTTGCGAGGGACAGGGGCCTACAATGAGCAGTTCTTC. Translated: CASSLRGTGAYNEQFF.

Concerning this clone itself: An end of the junction differs from the germline gene, which may be a read error. The chain carries TRBV10-3 and TRBJ1-5, with TRBD1 matching over 10 bases. CDR3 length equals 16 residues. Germline CDR1 reads ENHRY; CDR2 reads SYGVKD. The CDR3, as DNA: TGTGCCGTCAGTGAAGAGGGACAGGGGCTTGCTCAGCCCCAGCATTTT. Translation: CAVSEEGQGLAQPQHF.

The V gene is TRBV7-9, the J gene TRBJ1-4; D might be TRBD1 (6 bases). The length of the CDR3 is 16 residues. V lost 3 bases and J 3 bases, leaving 14 bases between the germline ends. Germline V gene sequence: CDR1 SEHNR, CDR2 FQNEAQ (reference sequence). Here the CDR3 reads CASSFSPGVANEKLFF. For the CDR3, the DNA is TGTGCCAGCAGCTTTAGCCCAGGGGTCGCTAATGAAAAACTGTTTTTT.

V is TRBV7-3 and J is TRBJ1-1; 8 bases are shared with TRBD1. With V trimmed by 3 bases and J by 0 bases, 9 bases remained unmatched. Germline V gene sequence: CDR1 SGHTA, CDR2 FQGTGA. The CDR3 loop spans 17 amino acids. The chain's CDR3 is CASSFDRGPSMNTEAFF. The DNA of the CDR3 is TGTGCCAGCAGCTTTGACAGGGGCCCCTCGATGAACACTGAAGCTTTCTTT.

The genes are TRBV7-7 and TRBJ2-1; 9 positions match TRBD2. V shed 5 bases, J shed 9 bases, and the junction held 14 bases outside the gene matches. Looked up from germline, CDR1 is SSHAT and CDR2 is FNYEAQ (reference sequence). The CDR3 is 16 residues long. Here the CDR3 reads CASSPVSGGALGEQFF. CDR3 bases: TGTGCCAGCAGCCCCGTTAGCGGGGGAGCTTTGGGTGAGCAGTTCTTC.

The chain has TRBV7-2 and TRBJ2-4, with no clear D. Germline V lookup: CDR1 SGHTA, CDR2 FQGNSA. V was clipped by 3 bases and J by 8 bases, with 5 bases between them. The CDR3 contains 11 residues. The CDR3 coding sequence is TGTGCCAGCAGCTTTCGGGACATTCAGTACTTC. It is translated as CASSFRDIQYF.

The V and J genes are TRBV9 and TRBJ2-5; a possible D gene is TRBD2 (5 bases). Trimming pared 1 base from V and 5 bases from J, leaving 18 bases between. CDR1 and CDR2 from the germline V gene are SGDLS and YYNGEE. The CDR3 sequence is 16 residues long. CDR3 nucleotides: TGTGCCAGCAGCGTACAAGCGGACTGGCGACGGGAGACCCAGTACTTC. This codes for CASSVQADWRRETQYF.

The chain has TRBV6-6 and TRBJ1-2; D perhaps matches TRBD1 (6 bases). CDR1 MNHNY and CDR2 SVGAGI come from the germline V gene (reference sequence). V lost 8 bases and J lost 3, with 10 bases in between. There are 12 residues in the CDR3. The CDR3 DNA reads TGTGCCAGCCTGGACAGAGACTATGGCTACACCTTC. Amino acids: CASLDRDYGYTF.

Points on this clone: The germline gene is not matched at one end of the junction; a read error may be the cause. The chain has TRBV7-9 and TRBJ2-7, with 12 positions matching TRBD2. Germline CDR1 reads SEHNR; CDR2 reads FQNEAQ (reference sequence). The CDR3 has 16 amino acids. This chain's CDR3 is CSSSPRLAGVVAEQYF. The CDR3 bases are TGTTCCAGCAGCCCCAGACTAGCGGGGGTAGTGGCCGAGCAGTACTTC. The complete variable domain, with remaining parts taken from reference TRBV7-9 and TRBJ2-7, reads DTGVSQNPRHKITKRGQNVTFRCDPISEHNRLYWYRQTLGQGPEFLTYFQNEAQLEKSRLLSDRFSAERPKGSFSTLEIQRTEQGDSAMYLCSSSPRLAGVVAEQYFGPGTRLTVT.

This clone was detected only a few times. This chain connects TRBV2 to TRBJ2-1; D possibly corresponds to TRBD1 (6 bases). The CDR3 is 14 amino acids. The germline gives CDR1 SNHLY, CDR2 FYNNEI. V was shortened by 3 bases and J by 5 bases, with 11 bases between the two germline ends. CDR3 sequence reads: CASSDWDTDNEQFF. The CDR3 DNA sequence: TGTGCCAGCAGTGATTGGGACACCGACAATGAGCAGTTCTTC.

A few counts support this clone. This chain joins TRBV6-5 and TRBJ2-3; 10 nucleotides align to TRBD2. Losses at the gene ends were 6 bases for V and 6 bases for J; bases not matched to a gene: 9. Germline V gene sequence: CDR1 MNHEY, CDR2 SVGAGI. This CDR3 is 15 amino acids long. As DNA, the CDR3 is TGTGCCAGCAGAGAGGGACTAGCGTCATGGGATACGCAGTATTTT. Protein product: CASREGLASWDTQYF.

The chain carries TRBV9 and TRBJ1-2; D remains ambiguous. CDR3 size: 15 residues. V shed 0 bases and J shed 0 bases, with 9 bases lying between them. Germline V gives CDR1 SGDLS, CDR2 YYNGEE. The CDR3 DNA follows: TGTGCCAGCAGCGTAGATCCACAGTCTAACTATGGCTACACCTTC. Its protein product is CASSVDPQSNYGYTF.

J is TRBJ2-3 and V is TRBV21-1; TRBD2 is the table's D call and was not checked against the DNA. TRBV21-1 is recorded as a pseudogene. This CDR3 is 15 amino acids long. As DNA, the CDR3 is TGTGCCAGCACCCGGGATAGCGGGGTCACGGGTACGCAGTATTTT. Its translation: CASTRDSGVTGTQYF.

The chain combines TRBV7-3 with TRBJ1-1; 8 nucleotides line up with TRBD1. The ends lost 3 bases at V and 5 bases at J; junction bases unmatched: 14. CDR3 length: 17 residues. The V gene's germline CDR1 is SGHTA and CDR2 FQGTGA. The CDR3 sequence: CASSLTGTGVGGTEAFF. The CDR3 DNA is TGTGCCAGCAGCTTGACCGGGACAGGCGTCGGTGGGACTGAAGCTTTCTTT.

In its sample, this clone was seen once. The junction shows a germline mismatch at one end, possibly a read error. The chain has TRBV7-9 and TRBJ2-1; TRBD2 aligns across 10 bases. From germline, CDR1 is SEHNR and CDR2 FQNEAQ (reference sequence). The CDR3 covers 16 residues. DNA of the CDR3: TGTTCCAGCAGCCCCCCTCGAGCGGGGGGGAACAATGAGCAGTTCTTC. Protein sequence: CSSSPPRAGGNNEQFF.

This clone occurred a few times. This rearrangement joins TRBV25-1 to TRBJ2-7, with a tentative D call TRBD2 (5 bases). The V gene lost 6 bases and the J gene lost 3 bases, with 12 bases spanning the gap. Per germline, CDR1 MGHDK and CDR2 SYGVNS. CDR3 length: 13 residues. This CDR3 is CASRKDSIYEQYF. CDR3 coding DNA: TGTGCCAGCAGGAAGGACTCAATCTACGAGCAGTACTTC.

The chain is built from TRBV6-6 and TRBJ1-5; perhaps TRBD1 as D (5 bases). Looked up from germline, CDR1 is MNHNY and CDR2 is SVGAGI (reference sequence). V lost 6 bases, J lost 5 bases, and 11 bases lay in between. The CDR3 has 13 amino acids. CDR3 sequence reads: CASSQGGYQPQHF. For the CDR3, the DNA is TGTGCCAGCAGCCAGGGCGGCTATCAGCCCCAGCATTTT.

The J gene is TRBJ1-5, the V gene TRBV27; D ambiguous. Trimming left V 2 bases short and J 0 bases short, with 14 bases between. The CDR3 consists of 17 residues. CDR1 is MNHEY and CDR2 is SMNVEV in the germline V gene (reference sequence). This CDR3 is CASSLSRRQYSNQPQHF. The CDR3 coding sequence is TGTGCCAGCAGTTTAAGCCGCAGACAATATAGCAATCAGCCCCAGCATTTT.

To note about this clone: Mismatch with germline at one junction end may stem from a read error. The gene calls are TRBV5-5 and TRBJ1-1; 8 positions match TRBD1. CDR1 and CDR2 (germline): SGHKS, YYEKEE (reference sequence). CDR3 length equals 11 residues. The CDR3 sequence is CAGSWDREAFF. CDR3 nucleotide sequence: TGTGCCGGCAGCTGGGACAGGGAAGCTTTCTTT.

Only a few counts were recorded for this clone. This chain connects TRBV28 to TRBJ2-2; D is unclear. This CDR3 has 14 amino acids. Germline V gene data show CDR1 as MDHEN and CDR2 as SYDVKM. Between the trimmed V and J ends, which lost 3 bases and 4 bases, there was a span of 9 bases. This CDR3 is CASSFSMSTGELFF. In DNA form, the CDR3 reads TGTGCCAGCAGTTTTTCCATGAGCACCGGGGAGCTGTTTTTT.

V gene TRBV6-5 combines with J gene TRBJ1-5, with TRBD1 as a possible D gene (6 bases). Germline CDR1 reads MNHEY; CDR2 reads SVGAGI. This CDR3 region has 14 residues. Trimming cost V 6 bases and J 5 bases, with 14 bases left between them. The CDR3 coding sequence is TGTGCCAGCAGGAAAACAGGGACCGATCAGCCCCAGCATTTT. As protein: CASRKTGTDQPQHF.

The chain recombines TRBV28 with TRBJ1-1, with no clear D. Germline V gene data show CDR1 as MDHEN and CDR2 as SYDVKM. The CDR3 length is 13 residues. Trimming took off 1 base at V and 3 bases at J, with 6 bases between the two ends. Written as DNA, the CDR3 is TGTGCCAGCAGTTTATTGCGGGACACTGAAGCTTTCTTT. Protein: CASSLLRDTEAFF. Full variable domain (remainder filled in from reference TRBV28 and TRBJ1-1): DVKVTQSSRYLVKRTGEKVFLECVQDMDHENMFWYRQDPGLGLRLIYFSYDVKMKEKGDIPEGYSVSREKKERFSLILESASTNQTSMYLCASSLLRDTEAFFGQGTRLTVV.

This clone was seen only a few times. This sequence joins TRBV15 and TRBJ2-1, with a possible D match to TRBD2 (6 bases). With 3 bases removed from V and 12 bases from J, the gap between germline ends came to 18 bases. Germline CDR1 LNHNV, CDR2 YYDKDF (reference sequence). This CDR3 has 14 residues. CDR3 protein: CATSSGWVRGGQFF. The CDR3 region has the DNA TGTGCCACCAGCAGCGGGTGGGTACGGGGAGGGCAGTTCTTC.

The CDR3 DNA is TGCGCCAGCAGCCAAGGGGACAGGGCAAGCTCTGGAAACACCATATATTTT. Translated, it gives CASSQGDRASSGNTIYF. The chain recombines TRBV4-1 with TRBJ1-3; 9 nucleotides align to TRBD1. This CDR3 is built from 17 residues. Germline CDR1 is MGHRA and CDR2 is YSYEKL. With V trimmed by 1 base and J by 0 bases, 4 bases remained unmatched.

The chain employs TRBV19 and TRBJ1-6; 9 bases map to TRBD1. From germline, CDR1 is LNHDA and CDR2 SQIVND (reference sequence). The CDR3 is made up of 15 amino acids. V lost 9 bases to trimming and J lost 10 bases; unmatched junction nucleotides: 13. The CDR3 DNA sequence: TGTGCCAGCTCGTCGCCGGGACAGGGAAACTCACCCCTCCACTTT. Translation: CASSSPGQGNSPLHF.

The chain recombines TRBV19 with TRBJ2-2; TRBD1 aligns across 7 bases. The ends lost 2 bases at V and 0 bases at J; junction bases unmatched: 3. CDR3 length equals 16 residues. Per the germline V gene, CDR1 is LNHDA and CDR2 is SQIVND (reference sequence). The CDR3 DNA reads as TGTGCCAGTAGTATAAGGGGACAGACGAACACCGGGGAGCTGTTTTTT. Encoded protein: CASSIRGQTNTGELFF. The variable domain in full, completed from reference TRBV19 and TRBJ2-2, reads DGGITQSPKYLFRKEGQNVTLSCEQNLNHDAMYWYRQDPGQGLRLIYYSQIVNDFQKGDIAEGYSVSREKKESFPLTVTSAQKNPTAFYLCASSIRGQTNTGELFFGEGSRLTVL.

This clone occurred a few times. The chain recombines TRBV7-9 with TRBJ2-5; TRBD2 matches 13 bases. The J call may not be correct, given that the DNA end is closer to TRBJ2-7. The CDR3 has 15 amino acids. Germline CDR1 is SEHNR and CDR2 is FQNEAQ (reference sequence). The CDR3 here is CASSSTSGRLHEQYF. The CDR3 DNA sequence: TGTGCCAGCAGCTCGACTAGCGGGAGGCTCCACGAGCAGTACTTC.

The chain uses TRBV6-6 and TRBJ2-3; 9 nucleotides align to TRBD1. V lost 1 base to trimming and J lost 6 bases; unmatched junction nucleotides: 8. Germline V CDR1 and CDR2: MNHNY, SVGAGI (reference sequence). The CDR3 loop spans 16 amino acids. The CDR3 loop is CASSYLIQGAGDTQYF. CDR3 DNA: TGTGCCAGCAGTTACTTGATACAGGGGGCAGGGGATACGCAGTATTTT.